This passage covers 9 T cell receptor beta chains from one sample sequenced in a study of OX40 agonist ivuxolimab in advanced cancers. Sequencing was performed with immunoSEQ multiplex PCR; in TCRdb, only in-frame clones are kept and a portion is missing. The repertoire holds about 35,000 clones, around 70% seen once, with about a fifth in the top ten. The sample was CD4+ or CD8+ T cells sorted from blood, taken in a trial of the OX40 agonist ivuxolimab. All receptors come from an adult with an advanced solid tumor such as melanoma, head and neck, liver or kidney cancer.

The V call is TRBV6-1, the J call TRBJ1-2; D is unclear. Trimming removed 2 bases from V and 3 bases from J, with 16 bases in between. This CDR3 has 16 amino acids. Germline V lookup: CDR1 MNHNS, CDR2 SASEGT. CDR3 nucleotides: TGTGCCAGCAGTGAACGTTCCGGACGGGCGGACTATGGCTACACCTTC. As protein: CASSERSGRADYGYTF.

V usage is TRBV7-6 and J usage is TRBJ2-5; maybe TRBD2 (5 bases). The germline gives CDR1 SGHVS, CDR2 FNYEAQ. This CDR3 is 15 amino acids long. Trimming cost V 5 bases and J 2 bases, with 15 bases left between them. The CDR3: CASSQTGMRQETQYF. CDR3 in DNA: TGTGCCAGCAGCCAGACGGGAATGAGACAAGAGACCCAGTACTTC.

The rearrangement joins TRBV7-6 to TRBJ2-2; D is unclear. Per the germline V gene, CDR1 is SGHVS and CDR2 is FNYEAQ. The CDR3 extends over 16 amino acids. Deletions cut 1 base from V and 0 bases from J, with 9 bases between. The CDR3: CASSLDRPSNTGELFF. Here the CDR3 DNA reads TGTGCCAGCAGCTTAGACAGACCGTCGAACACCGGGGAGCTGTTTTTT. Full variable domain (outside the CDR3, taken from reference TRBV7-6 and TRBJ2-2): GAGVSQSPRYKVTKRGQDVALRCDPISGHVSLYWYRQALGQGPEFLTYFNYEAQQDKSGLPNDRFSAERPEGSISTLTIQRTEQRDSAMYRCASSLDRPSNTGELFFGEGSRLTVL.

J is TRBJ1-1 and V is TRBV19; 7 bases are shared with TRBD1. CDR1 is LNHDA and CDR2 is SQIVND in the germline V gene (reference sequence). This CDR3 has 12 residues. With V trimmed by 8 bases and J by 4 bases, 4 bases remained unmatched. In DNA, the CDR3 is TGTGCCAGTGTACAGGGGCCCACTGAAGCTTTCTTT. Its protein is CASVQGPTEAFF.

J is TRBJ2-7 and V is TRBV5-6; possibly TRBD2 for D (6 bases). The V end was cut by 4 bases, the J end by 6 bases, with 8 bases between. This CDR3 is 11 amino acids long. Germline values: CDR1 SGHDT, CDR2 YYEEEE. The chain's CDR3 is CASSRGGEQYF. In DNA, the CDR3 is TGTGCCAGCAGCAGGGGAGGCGAGCAGTACTTC.

This rearrangement joins TRBV6-5 to TRBJ1-6; possibly TRBD1 for D (5 bases). The germline V gene has CDR1 MNHEY and CDR2 SVGAGI. The CDR3 covers 15 residues. V was cut by 2 bases and J by 7 bases, with 12 bases left in between. The CDR3 sequence is CASSYRQGSNSPLHF. In nucleotides, the CDR3 is TGTGCCAGCAGTTACCGGCAGGGTTCCAATTCACCCCTCCACTTT.

The chain carries TRBV6-4 and TRBJ2-2, with TRBD1 identical over 7 bases. CDR1 and CDR2 (germline): MRHNA, SNTAGT. CDR3 length: 13 amino acids. With 6 bases clipped from V and 6 bases from J, the junction kept 4 bases outside the gene matches. The CDR3 DNA reads TGTGCCAGCAGGACAGGGCTTGCCGGGGAGCTGTTTTTT. Translating it yields CASRTGLAGELFF.

This clone appeared a few times. V is TRBV30 and J is TRBJ2-1; D not certain. CDR3 length equals 12 residues. Trimming stripped 3 bases from V and 5 bases from J, with 8 bases between. Germline-derived CDR1 and CDR2 are GTSNPN and SVGIG (reference sequence). Here the CDR3 reads CAWRPQNNEQFF. The CDR3 DNA reads TGTGCCTGGAGACCCCAGAACAATGAGCAGTTCTTC.

The chain carries TRBV5-6 and TRBJ1-2; maybe TRBD1 (5 bases). The CDR3 loop spans 13 amino acids. The V gene lost 5 bases and the J gene lost 5 bases, with 13 bases spanning the gap. Germline CDR1 and CDR2: SGHDT and YYEEEE. CDR3 region: CASSPRQIYGYTF. DNA for the CDR3: TGTGCCAGCAGTCCTAGACAGATTTATGGCTACACCTTC.